Listed below are T cell receptor beta chains from one sample, sequenced in a study of T cells expressing NK-cell markers. Using the 5' RACE reads, TCRdb records one entry per CDR3 protein without DNA. The sample has over 250,000 distinct CDR3 sequences. The sample taken for sequencing was blood T cells: a sorted CD56 or NKG2C T cell subset, CD4+ or CD8+ T cells, or bulk PBMC T cells (not recorded which). The receptor set was obtained from a woman between 18 and 69 years old in good health. Each CDR3 is given with its conserved first and last residue. The order of the fields is V gene, J gene, CDR3 protein.

TRBV7-2	TRBJ1-3	CASSMGVSSGNTIYF
TRBV11-1	TRBJ2-7	CASSQPTSGSYEQYF
TRBV11-2	TRBJ2-1	CASSPLPREQFF
TRBV12-3/TRBV12-4	TRBJ1-1	CASSPTGNTEAFF
TRBV6-1	TRBJ1-5	CASRPGSRGQPQHF
TRBV7-2	TRBJ2-1	CASSPGQGANEQFF
TRBV5-6	TRBJ2-5	CASSLDKGAETQYF
TRBV10-3	TRBJ1-1	CAISESEGPAFF
TRBV18	TRBJ1-1	CASSHQRQLGTNTEAFF
TRBV7-9	TRBJ2-1	CASSAGPTLQFF
TRBV12-3/TRBV12-4	TRBJ2-5	CASSLGSRDATQYF
TRBV12-3/TRBV12-4	TRBJ2-3	CASSPSGTSTDTQYF